This TCR beta chain originates from a study of blood T cell repertoires in COVID-19. Cohort assignment relied on participant-reported clinical history. Recovered status applied to Cohort 3 donors who had two consecutive negative PCRs. It also applied to those with clearance or with symptom resolution. As processed by the authors: Reference gene primer amplification in the assay estimated nucleated cell counts. Clones were read by immunoSEQ multiplex PCR, and TCRdb kept only the in-frame ones, dropping some. V, J and clone size reflect that table, while D and trimming were determined from the DNA. The table lists about 370,000 clones, nearly 90% of them singletons. This TCR derives from a woman aged 25 to 39 who had recovered from COVID-19. Sequences were obtained from PBMCs or T cells enriched from blood (not recorded which).

In DNA form, the CDR3 reads TGCGCCAGCAGCTTGAATTCAGGGGGCACCGGGGAGCTGTTTTTT. Translated, it gives CASSLNSGGTGELFF. The chain uses TRBV5-1 and TRBJ2-2; 7 positions agree with TRBD1. V lost 1 base, J lost 4 bases, and 4 bases stayed unmatched. Germline-derived CDR1 and CDR2 are SGHRS and YFSETQ. CDR3 length: 15 amino acids.